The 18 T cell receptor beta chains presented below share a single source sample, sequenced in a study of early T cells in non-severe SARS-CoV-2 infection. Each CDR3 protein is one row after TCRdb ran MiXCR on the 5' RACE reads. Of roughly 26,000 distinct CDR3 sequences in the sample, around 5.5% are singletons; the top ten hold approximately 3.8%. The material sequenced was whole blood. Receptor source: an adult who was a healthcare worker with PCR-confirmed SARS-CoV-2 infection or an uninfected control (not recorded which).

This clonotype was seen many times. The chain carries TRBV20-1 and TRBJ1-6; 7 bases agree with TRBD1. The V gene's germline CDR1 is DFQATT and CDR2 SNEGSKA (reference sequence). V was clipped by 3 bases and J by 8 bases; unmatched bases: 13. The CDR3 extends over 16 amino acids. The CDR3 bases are TGCAGTGCTAGCGCTACAGGGGCCCCAGGGGATTCACCCCTCCACTTT. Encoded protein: CSASATGAPGDSPLHF.

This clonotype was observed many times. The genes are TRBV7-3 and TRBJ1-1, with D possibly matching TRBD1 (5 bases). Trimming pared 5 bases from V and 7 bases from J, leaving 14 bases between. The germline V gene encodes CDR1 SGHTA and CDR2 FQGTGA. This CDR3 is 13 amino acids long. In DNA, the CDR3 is TGTGCCAGCAGCCTCTTTGGGAGGGGTGAAGCTTTCTTT. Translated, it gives CASSLFGRGEAFF. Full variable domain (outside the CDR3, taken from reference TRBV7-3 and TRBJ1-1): GAGVSQTPSNKVTEKGKYVELRCDPISGHTALYWYRQSLGQGPEFLIYFQGTGAADDSGLPNDRFFAVRPEGSVSTLKIQRTERGDSAVYLCASSLFGRGEAFFGQGTRLTVV.

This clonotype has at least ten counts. Here the CDR3 DNA reads TGCAGCGTTGAAACCCGGGACCTTGGAGCCTACGAGCAGTACTTC. As protein: CSVETRDLGAYEQYF. The gene calls are TRBV29-1 and TRBJ2-7; D is possibly TRBD1 or TRBD2 (5 bases each). Germline CDR1 and CDR2: SQVTM and ANQGSEA. The V gene lost 2 bases and the J gene lost 2 bases, with 16 bases spanning the gap. The CDR3 extends over 15 amino acids.

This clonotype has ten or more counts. DNA of the CDR3: TGTGCCAGCATCCGGACAGGGTCCCCCTACGAGCAGTACTTC. Its protein is CASIRTGSPYEQYF. J is TRBJ2-7 and V is TRBV12-3 or TRBV12-4; 8 bases fit TRBD1. V lost 7 bases, J lost 2 bases, and 7 bases stayed unmatched. CDR3 length: 14 amino acids.

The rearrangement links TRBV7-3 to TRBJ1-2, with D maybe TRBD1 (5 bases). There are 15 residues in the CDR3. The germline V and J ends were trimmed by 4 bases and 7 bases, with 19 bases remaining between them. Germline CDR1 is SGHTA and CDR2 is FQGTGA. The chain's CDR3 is CASSSFSGPDSGYTF. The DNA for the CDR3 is TGTGCCAGCAGCTCATTCTCGGGACCCGACAGTGGCTACACCTTC.

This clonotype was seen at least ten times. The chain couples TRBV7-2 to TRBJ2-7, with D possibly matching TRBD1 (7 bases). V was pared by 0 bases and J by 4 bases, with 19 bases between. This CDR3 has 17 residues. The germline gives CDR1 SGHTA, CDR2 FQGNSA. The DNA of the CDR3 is TGTGCCAGCAGCTTAGCCGGAGGGGCAGGGGGTTCGTACGAGCAGTACTTC. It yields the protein CASSLAGGAGGSYEQYF.

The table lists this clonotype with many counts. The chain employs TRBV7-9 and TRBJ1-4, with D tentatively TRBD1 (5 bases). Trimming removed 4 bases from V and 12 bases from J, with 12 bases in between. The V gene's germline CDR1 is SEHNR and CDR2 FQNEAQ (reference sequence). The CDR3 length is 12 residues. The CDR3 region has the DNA TGTGCCAGCAGCTCGCGTGGACAAGAACTGTTTTTT. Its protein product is CASSSRGQELFF.

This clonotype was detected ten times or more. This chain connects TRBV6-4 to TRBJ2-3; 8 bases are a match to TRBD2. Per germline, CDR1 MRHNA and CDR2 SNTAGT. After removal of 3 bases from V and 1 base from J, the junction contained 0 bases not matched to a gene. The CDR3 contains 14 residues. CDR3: CASSEAGGTDTQYF. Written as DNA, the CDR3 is TGTGCCAGCAGTGAAGCGGGGGGCACAGATACGCAGTATTTT.

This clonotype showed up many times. The CDR3 nucleotides read TGTGCCTGGGAACCTGGGGCAGGGGGCACCTATGGCTACACCTTC. Translation gives CAWEPGAGGTYGYTF. This rearrangement joins TRBV30 to TRBJ1-2; TRBD1 aligns across 8 bases. The germline V gene encodes CDR1 GTSNPN and CDR2 SVGIG (reference sequence). Germline trimming cut 5 bases from V and 4 bases from J; bases unmatched to any gene: 12. CDR3 length: 15 residues.

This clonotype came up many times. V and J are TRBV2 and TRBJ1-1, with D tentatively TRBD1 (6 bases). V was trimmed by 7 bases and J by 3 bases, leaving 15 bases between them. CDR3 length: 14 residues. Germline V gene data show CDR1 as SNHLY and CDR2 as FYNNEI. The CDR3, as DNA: TGTGCCAGCATAGGTTCAGGGGCATACACTGAAGCTTTCTTT. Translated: CASIGSGAYTEAFF.

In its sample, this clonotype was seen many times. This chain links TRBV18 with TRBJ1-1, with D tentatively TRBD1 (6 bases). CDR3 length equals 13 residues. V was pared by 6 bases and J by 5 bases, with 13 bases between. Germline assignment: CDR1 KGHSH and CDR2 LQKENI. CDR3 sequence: CASSLGGLTEAFF. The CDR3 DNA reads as TGTGCCAGCTCCCTAGGGGGGTTAACTGAAGCTTTCTTT.

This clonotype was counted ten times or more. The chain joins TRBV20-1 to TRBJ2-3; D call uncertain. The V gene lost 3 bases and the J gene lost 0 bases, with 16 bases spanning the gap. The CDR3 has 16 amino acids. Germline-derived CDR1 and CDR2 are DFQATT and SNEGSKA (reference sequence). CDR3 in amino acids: CSASLFLVRSTDTQYF. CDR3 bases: TGCAGTGCTAGTTTGTTTTTGGTTAGAAGCACAGATACGCAGTATTTT.

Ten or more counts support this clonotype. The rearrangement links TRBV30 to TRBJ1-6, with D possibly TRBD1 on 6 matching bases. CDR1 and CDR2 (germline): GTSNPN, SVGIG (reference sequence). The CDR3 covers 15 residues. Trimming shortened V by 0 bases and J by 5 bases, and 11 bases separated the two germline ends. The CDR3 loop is CAWSVSQGNNSPLHF. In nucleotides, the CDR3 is TGTGCCTGGAGTGTTTCCCAGGGGAATAATTCACCCCTCCACTTT.

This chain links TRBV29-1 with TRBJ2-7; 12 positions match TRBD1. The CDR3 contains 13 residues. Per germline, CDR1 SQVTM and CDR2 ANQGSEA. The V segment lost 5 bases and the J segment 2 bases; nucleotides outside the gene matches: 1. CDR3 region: CSVRDRGPYEQYF. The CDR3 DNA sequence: TGCAGCGTTCGGGACAGGGGGCCCTACGAGCAGTACTTC.

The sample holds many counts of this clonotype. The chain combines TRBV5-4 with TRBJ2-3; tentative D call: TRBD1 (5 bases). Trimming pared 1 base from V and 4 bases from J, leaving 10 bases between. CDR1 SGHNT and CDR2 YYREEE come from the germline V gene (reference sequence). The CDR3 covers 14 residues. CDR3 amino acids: CASSLKGLPDTQYF. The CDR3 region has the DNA TGTGCCAGCAGCTTGAAGGGGCTTCCAGATACGCAGTATTTT.

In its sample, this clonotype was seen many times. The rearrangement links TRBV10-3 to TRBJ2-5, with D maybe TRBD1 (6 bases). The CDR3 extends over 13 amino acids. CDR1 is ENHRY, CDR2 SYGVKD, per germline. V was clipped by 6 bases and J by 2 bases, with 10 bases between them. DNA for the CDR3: TGTGCCATCAGGACAGGTACTCAAGAGACCCAGTACTTC. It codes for CAIRTGTQETQYF.

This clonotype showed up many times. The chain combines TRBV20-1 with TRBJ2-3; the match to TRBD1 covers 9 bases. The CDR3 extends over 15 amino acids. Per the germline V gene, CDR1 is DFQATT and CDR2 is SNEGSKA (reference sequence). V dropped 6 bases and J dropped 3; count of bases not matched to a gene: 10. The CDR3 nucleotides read TGCAGTGCACGAGGGGACAGGGAATGGACAGATACGCAGTATTTT. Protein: CSARGDREWTDTQYF.

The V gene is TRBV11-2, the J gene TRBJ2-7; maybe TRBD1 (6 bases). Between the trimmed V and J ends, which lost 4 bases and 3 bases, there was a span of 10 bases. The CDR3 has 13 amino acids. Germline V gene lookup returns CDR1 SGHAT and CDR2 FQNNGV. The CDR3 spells CASSYGDNYEQYF. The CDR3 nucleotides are TGTGCCAGCAGCTACGGGGACAACTACGAGCAGTACTTC.